A selection of T cell receptor beta chains follows, all from one sample in a study of shared clonotypes between healthy human individuals. This table comes from immunoSEQ multiplex PCR, and its TCRdb copy is limited to in-frame clones, with some not included. In the table there are about 770,000 clones, around 70% of which are singletons. The source material was memory CD4+ T cells sorted from blood. These receptors originate from a woman aged 25 to 45 in good health. CDR3s include the opening cysteine and the closing phenylalanine or tryptophan. D genes are given only for firm matches. Rows may omit the clone size; those that give it use once, few, many or a size class.

>TRBD2|TRBJ2-1|TRBV19|.
CASSIEGLVPNEQFF
TGTGCCAGTAGTATAGAGGGACTAGTGCCCAATGAGCAGTTCTTC
>.|TRBJ1-2|TRBV25-1|few
CASSEVRGARYGYTF
TGTGCCAGCAGTGAAGTACGGGGGGCGAGGTATGGCTACACCTTC
>TRBD1|TRBJ1-5|TRBV11-2|.
CASSSRQGVSNQPQHF
TGTGCCAGCAGCTCCAGACAGGGGGTTAGCAATCAGCCCCAGCATTTT
>.|TRBJ1-3|TRBV19|few
CASSTPGRSSGNTIYF
TGTGCCAGTAGTACCCCGGGTCGATCGTCTGGAAACACCATATATTTT
>TRBD1|TRBJ2-2|TRBV5-1|few
CASTRDRATGELFF
TGCGCCAGCACCCGTGACAGGGCCACCGGGGAGCTGTTTTTT
>.|TRBJ1-2|TRBV6-5|.
CASSVLGVYGYTF
TGTGCCAGCAGCGTCTTGGGGGTCTATGGCTACACCTTC
>.|TRBJ2-3|TRBV15|many
CATSRTGTPFTDTQYF
TGTGCCACCAGCAGGACCGGGACTCCTTTCACAGATACGCAGTATTTT
>.|TRBJ2-3|TRBV25-1|.
CASSPPVTDTQYF
TGTGCCAGCAGCCCACCGGTGACAGATACGCAGTATTTT
>TRBD1|TRBJ1-2|TRBV6-1|.
CASSARQGYGYTF
TGTGCCAGCAGTGCGAGACAGGGGTACGGCTACACCTTC
>.|TRBJ1-5|TRBV19|.
CASGLAVNQPQHF
TGTGCCAGTGGGTTGGCCGTCAATCAGCCCCAGCATTTT
>.|TRBJ2-5|TRBV19|.
CASSLQGRETQYF
TGTGCCAGTAGTTTACAGGGAAGAGAGACCCAGTACTTC
>TRBD2|TRBJ2-3|TRBV6-4|.
CASSVAGATDTQYF
TGTGCCAGCAGTGTAGCGGGAGCAACAGATACGCAGTATTTT
>.|TRBJ1-1|TRBV5-1|.
CASSLAVMVVTTEAFF
TGCGCCAGCAGCTTGGCCGTCATGGTAGTCACCACTGAAGCTTTCTTT
>TRBD2|TRBJ2-5|TRBV6-6|.
CASSYYLAGYQETQYF
TGTGCCAGCAGTTACTACCTAGCGGGTTATCAAGAGACCCAGTACTTC
>.|TRBJ2-3|TRBV10-3|.
CAISDSGTLSTDTQYF
TGTGCCATCAGCGACTCGGGAACTCTTAGCACAGATACGCAGTATTTT
>TRBD1|TRBJ2-7|TRBV13|.
CASSQGDRGSYEQYF
TGTGCCAGCAGCCAGGGGGACAGGGGCTCCTACGAGCAGTACTTC
>.|TRBJ2-5|TRBV4-1|.
CASSLAGPETQYF
TGCGCCAGCAGCCTTGCAGGGCCAGAGACCCAGTACTTC
>TRBD2|TRBJ2-1|TRBV28|once
CASTTSGSRYEQFF
TGTGCCAGCACCACTAGCGGGAGTAGGTATGAGCAGTTCTTC
>TRBD1|TRBJ1-2|TRBV6-5|.
CASSKTGGHDYGYTF
TGTGCCAGCAGTAAGACAGGGGGCCACGACTATGGCTACACCTTC
>.|TRBJ1-1|TRBV10-2|.
CASSDRAQVNTEAFF
TGCGCCAGCAGTGACAGGGCGCAGGTGAACACTGAAGCTTTCTTT
>TRBD1|TRBJ1-5|TRBV25-1|.
CASSSGGVDQPQHF
TGTGCCAGCAGTTCAGGGGGCGTCGATCAGCCCCAGCATTTT
>.|TRBJ2-2|TRBV20-1|.
CSARGPGELFF
TGCAGTGCTAGGGGGCCGGGGGAGCTGTTTTTT
>TRBD2|TRBJ2-7|TRBV2|.
CASTPRSSGSSEQYF
TGTGCCAGCACCCCGCGGAGTAGCGGGAGTTCCGAGCAGTACTTC
>TRBD2|TRBJ2-7|TRBV7-9|.
CASSLGRGGEFYEQYF
TGTGCCAGCAGCTTAGGACGCGGGGGGGAATTTTACGAGCAGTACTTC
>.|TRBJ1-1|TRBV5-1|.
CASSRGGENTEAFF
TGCGCCAGCAGCCGTGGAGGGGAGAACACTGAAGCTTTCTTT
>.|TRBJ2-1|TRBV11-3|.
CASSWNGASYNEQFF
TGTGCCAGCAGCTGGAATGGGGCGTCCTACAATGAGCAGTTCTTC
>TRBD1|TRBJ2-3|TRBV11-3|.
CASSVQGAEDRQYF
TGTGCCAGCAGCGTCCAGGGGGCGGAGGATAGGCAGTATTTT
>.|TRBJ1-5|TRBV19|.
CASSKGKTGTLYSSNQPQHF
TGTGCCAGTAGTAAGGGGAAGACAGGAACACTATATAGCAGCAATCAGCCCCAGCATTTT
>.|TRBJ2-5|TRBV28|.
CASSPPTGRQETQYF
TGTGCCAGCAGCCCCCCCACAGGGCGACAAGAGACCCAGTACTTC
>.|TRBJ1-5|TRBV10-3|.
CAISSGSNQPQHF
TGTGCCATCAGTAGTGGGAGCAATCAGCCCCAGCATTTT
>.|TRBJ1-5|TRBV10-2|.
CASRGDSNQPQHF
TGCGCCAGCAGGGGGGATAGCAATCAGCCCCAGCATTTT
>.|TRBJ2-2|TRBV11-1|.
CASSLVTYTGELFF
TGTGCCAGCAGCTTAGTCACCTACACCGGGGAGCTGTTTTTT
>.|TRBJ2-2|TRBV5-1|.
CASSLVAGANTGELFF
TGCGCCAGCAGCTTGGTGGCAGGAGCGAACACCGGGGAGCTGTTTTTT
>.|TRBJ1-2|TRBV27|few
CASRRQETNYGYTF
TGTGCCAGCAGAAGGCAGGAAACTAACTATGGCTACACCTTC
>.|TRBJ1-5|TRBV27|.
CASSLAGNQPQHF
TGTGCCAGCAGTTTAGCCGGGAATCAGCCCCAGCATTTT
>.|TRBJ1-6|TRBV27|.
CASSSALTAYNSPLHF
TGTGCCAGCAGTAGTGCCTTAACAGCGTATAATTCACCCCTCCACTTT
>.|TRBJ1-1|TRBV30|.
CAWSVWITEAFF
TGTGCCTGGAGTGTCTGGATTACTGAAGCTTTCTTT
>TRBD2|TRBJ2-5|TRBV19|once
CASSIPSGRSGETQYF
TGTGCCAGTAGTATCCCTAGCGGGAGATCGGGGGAGACCCAGTACTTC
>TRBD1|TRBJ1-5|TRBV27|.
CASRRDRGVNQPQHF
TGTGCCAGCCGAAGGGACAGGGGAGTCAATCAGCCCCAGCATTTT
>.|TRBJ1-1|TRBV5-4|few
CASSFFGGPVNTEAFF
TGTGCCAGCAGCTTTTTCGGGGGGCCGGTGAACACTGAAGCTTTCTTT
>.|TRBJ2-1|TRBV5-1|.
CASCPGAGTYNEQFF
TGCGCCAGCTGCCCCGGTGCAGGGACGTACAATGAGCAGTTCTTC
>.|TRBJ2-1|TRBV7-9|once
CASSPWAYNEQFF
TGTGCCAGCAGCCCTTGGGCCTACAATGAGCAGTTCTTC
>.|TRBJ2-7|TRBV27|.
CASSLQKGTEQYF
TGTGCCAGCAGTTTACAAAAGGGGACCGAGCAGTACTTC
>TRBD1|TRBJ1-1|TRBV5-1|.
CASSQGTGISEAFF
TGCGCCAGCAGCCAAGGGACAGGCATATCTGAAGCTTTCTTT
>TRBD1|TRBJ1-2|TRBV6-1|.
CASRSTGLGGYTF
TGTGCCAGCAGGTCGACAGGGTTGGGCGGCTACACCTTC
>.|TRBJ2-2|TRBV18|.
CASSLLDGELFF
TGTGCCAGCTCACTACTGGACGGGGAGCTGTTTTTT
>.|TRBJ2-7|TRBV5-1|.
CASSLRAGGEQYF
TGCGCCAGCAGCTTGCGGGCCGGAGGGGAGCAGTACTTC
>.|TRBJ1-4|TRBV28|.
CATGAATNEKLFF
TGTGCCACCGGGGCGGCAACTAATGAAAAACTGTTTTTT